The entry below describes one T cell receptor beta chain. Germline-derived CDR1 and CDR2 are MNHEY and SMNVEV (reference sequence). Trimming removed 5 bases at V and 5 bases at J, with 19 bases between. There are 16 residues in the CDR3. These data come from a study of technical replicates of blood from a few donors. Generated by immunoSEQ multiplex PCR, the TCRdb table keeps only in-frame clones and is missing some. The sample lists around 83,000 clones; 85% to 95% were seen once. This receptor was identified in a human donor in good health. The sample consisted of T cells isolated from PBMCs. V usage is TRBV27 and J usage is TRBJ1-5; tentative D call: TRBD1 (5 bases). CDR3 sequence: CASSRMGPGGDQPQHF. The DNA of the CDR3 is TGTGCCAGCAGTCGAATGGGCCCCGGGGGGGATCAGCCCCAGCATTTT.